These 9 T cell receptor beta chains share one sample of origin, sequenced in a study of blood T cell repertoires in COVID-19. Clones were sequenced by immunoSEQ multiplex PCR, and TCRdb holds only the in-frame ones, with some missing. The sample has roughly 350,000 clones, less than 85% seen once. Sequenced material: peripheral blood. Every receptor here comes from a young woman with acute or convalescent COVID-19.

This chain links TRBV28 with TRBJ2-3; 7 bases fit TRBD1. V lost 8 bases and J lost 1; bases outside the gene matches: 3. The CDR3 sequence is 13 residues long. CDR1 and CDR2 from the germline V gene are MDHEN and SYDVKM. The CDR3 reads CASHQGGTDTQYF. CDR3 coding DNA: TGTGCCAGCCACCAGGGGGGCACAGATACGCAGTATTTT.

The CDR3 spells CASSDQQGGNTIYF. The CDR3 nucleotides are TGTGCCAGCAGTGATCAACAGGGTGGAAACACCATATATTTT. The genes are TRBV6-1 and TRBJ1-3; possible D gene TRBD1, 6 bases. CDR1 is MNHNS and CDR2 is SASEGT in the germline V gene. This CDR3 region has 14 residues. The V end was cut by 3 bases, the J end by 3 bases, with 9 bases between.

In DNA, the CDR3 is TGTGCCAGCAGCTTCCGGGCAGGGCCCACCTGGTCCAATGAGCAGTTCTTC. Translation gives CASSFRAGPTWSNEQFF. This sequence joins TRBV28 and TRBJ2-1; D may be TRBD1 (5 bases). V lost 6 bases and J 6 bases, leaving 24 bases between the germline ends. From germline, CDR1 is MDHEN and CDR2 SYDVKM. This CDR3 spans 17 amino acids.

The chain's CDR3 is CASSQASGATYEQYF. The DNA for the CDR3 is TGTGCCAGCAGCCAAGCTAGCGGGGCTACCTACGAGCAGTACTTC. The V gene is TRBV4-2, the J gene TRBJ2-7, with 9 bases identical to TRBD2. Germline CDR1 and CDR2: LGHNA and YNFKEQ. The CDR3 has 15 residues. V lost 1 base and J lost 2; bases outside the gene matches: 3.

As to this clone: With a far larger clone one base away, a read error is the likely cause. This chain joins TRBV6-2 or TRBV6-3 and TRBJ2-7; 7 bases align to TRBD1. CDR1 and CDR2 from the germline V gene are MNHEY and SVGEGT. The J segment lost 3 bases and the V segment lost 4 bases, leaving 3 bases of the junction unmatched. The CDR3 covers 13 residues. The CDR3 DNA reads as TGTGCCAGCAGTTTCTCAGGGGGCTACGAGCAGTACTTC. This translates into CASSFSGGYEQYF.

V is TRBV11-2 and J is TRBJ1-1; 7 positions agree with TRBD1. This CDR3 is 13 amino acids long. Germline V gene data show CDR1 as SGHAT and CDR2 as FQNNGV. V was clipped by 3 bases and J by 6 bases; unmatched bases: 4. CDR3 region: CASSFKTGAEAFF. The CDR3 DNA reads TGTGCCAGCAGCTTTAAAACAGGGGCTGAAGCTTTCTTT.

CDR3 nucleotide sequence: TGTGCCAGCAGCGTAGCGGCGGGCCAAGGAGCTGGAGCTTTCTTT. Its translation is CASSVAAGQGAGAFF. The chain couples TRBV9 to TRBJ1-1; no definite D call. CDR3 length: 15 residues. With 0 bases removed from V and 10 bases from J, the gap between germline ends came to 19 bases. CDR1 and CDR2 (germline): SGDLS, YYNGEE.

The chain combines TRBV23-1 with TRBJ1-6; 8 positions match TRBD1. TRBV23-1 has ORF status, its function being uncertain. The CDR3 consists of 16 residues. J gave up 7 bases and V 3 bases, and 8 bases lay outside the gene matches. CDR3 bases: TGCGCCAGCAGTCATTTGGACAGGGCTACCAATTCACCCCTCCACTTT. The encoded protein is CASSHLDRATNSPLHF.

The J gene is TRBJ2-5, the V gene TRBV5-1, with 7 bases fitting TRBD2. Trimming at V came to 0 bases and at J to 4 bases, leaving 3 bases not matched to a gene. CDR1 SGHRS and CDR2 YFSETQ come from the germline V gene. The CDR3 has 14 amino acids. CDR3 in DNA: TGCGCCAGCAGCTTGGAAGCGGGAATAGAGACCCAGTACTTC. This encodes CASSLEAGIETQYF. Drawing the rest from reference TRBV5-1 and TRBJ2-5, the complete variable domain is KAGVTQTPRYLIKTRGQQVTLSCSPISGHRSVSWYQQTPGQGLQFLFEYFSETQRNKGNFPGRFSGRQFSNSRSEMNVSTLELGDSALYLCASSLEAGIETQYFGPGTRLLVL.